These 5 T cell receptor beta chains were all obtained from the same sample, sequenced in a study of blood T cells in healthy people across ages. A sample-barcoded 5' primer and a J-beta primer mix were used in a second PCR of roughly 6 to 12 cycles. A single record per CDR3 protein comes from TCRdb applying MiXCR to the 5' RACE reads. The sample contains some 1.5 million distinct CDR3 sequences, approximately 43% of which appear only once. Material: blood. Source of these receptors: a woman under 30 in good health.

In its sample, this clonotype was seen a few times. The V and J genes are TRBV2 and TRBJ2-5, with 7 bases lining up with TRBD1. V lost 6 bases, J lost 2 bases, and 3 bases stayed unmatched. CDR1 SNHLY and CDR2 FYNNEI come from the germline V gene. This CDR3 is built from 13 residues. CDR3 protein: CASRLGQQETQYF. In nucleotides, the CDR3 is TGTGCCAGCAGATTGGGACAGCAAGAGACCCAGTACTTC. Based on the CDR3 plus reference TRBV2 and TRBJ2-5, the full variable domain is EPEVTQTPSHQVTQMGQEVILRCVPISNHLYFYWYRQILGQKVEFLVSFYNNEISEKSEIFDDQFSVERPDGSNFTLKIRSTKLEDSAMYFCASRLGQQETQYFGPGTRLLVL.

The CDR3 loop is CSAPRGGAGYTF. CDR3 bases: TGCAGTGCACCAAGAGGGGGGGCAGGCTACACCTTC. The chain employs TRBV20-1 and TRBJ1-2, with D possibly being TRBD1 (6 bases). Trimming removed 6 bases from V and 8 bases from J, with 16 bases in between. CDR3 length: 12 residues. Germline CDR1 and CDR2: DFQATT and SNEGSKA (reference sequence).

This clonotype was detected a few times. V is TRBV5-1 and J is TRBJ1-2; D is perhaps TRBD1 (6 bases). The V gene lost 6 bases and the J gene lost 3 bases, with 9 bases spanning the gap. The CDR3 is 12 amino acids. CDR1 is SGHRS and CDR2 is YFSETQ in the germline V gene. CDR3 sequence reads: CASTDSHYGYTF. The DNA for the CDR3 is TGCGCCAGCACGGACAGTCACTATGGCTACACCTTC. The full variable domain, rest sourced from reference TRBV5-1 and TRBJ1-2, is KAGVTQTPRYLIKTRGQQVTLSCSPISGHRSVSWYQQTPGQGLQFLFEYFSETQRNKGNFPGRFSGRQFSNSRSEMNVSTLELGDSALYLCASTDSHYGYTFGSGTRLTVV.

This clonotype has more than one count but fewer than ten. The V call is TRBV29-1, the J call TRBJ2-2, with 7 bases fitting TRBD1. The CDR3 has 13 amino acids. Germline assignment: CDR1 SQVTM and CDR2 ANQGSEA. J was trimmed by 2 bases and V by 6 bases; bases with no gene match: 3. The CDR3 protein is CSVGTVNTGELFF. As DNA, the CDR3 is TGCAGCGTGGGGACAGTCAACACCGGGGAGCTGTTTTTT.

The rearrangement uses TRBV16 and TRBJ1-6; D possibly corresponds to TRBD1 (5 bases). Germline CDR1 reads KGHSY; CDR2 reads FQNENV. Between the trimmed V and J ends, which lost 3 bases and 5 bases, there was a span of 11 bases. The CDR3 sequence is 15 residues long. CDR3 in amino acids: CASSHTGRNNSPLHF. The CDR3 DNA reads TGTGCCAGCAGCCACACGGGACGGAATAATTCACCCCTCCACTTT.